This entry lists 21 T cell receptor beta chains sequenced from one sample in a study of T cell responses to AZD1222 COVID-19 vaccine. Measured with immunoSEQ multiplex PCR; TCRdb has only the in-frame clones, and not every one. This table has around 100,000 clones, 90% to 95% appearing once. The sequencing here drew on peripheral blood, taken on day 0 of AZD1222 vaccination. The receptors derive from an adult in good health.

V gene TRBV15 combines with J gene TRBJ2-7; 7 nucleotides agree with TRBD2. Germline V lookup: CDR1 LNHNV, CDR2 YYDKDF (reference sequence). V gave up 2 bases and J gave up 3 bases; unmatched junction bases: 13. The CDR3 extends over 17 amino acids. CDR3 DNA sequence: TGTGCCACCAGCAGAAACAAGGTGGCGGGAGACCTCTACGAGCAGTACTTC. This encodes CATSRNKVAGDLYEQYF.

Only one count was recorded for this clone. One end of the junction fails to match germline, which may point to a read error. The chain is built from TRBV20-1 and TRBJ1-2; TRBD1 might be the D (6 bases). The CDR3 has 11 amino acids. Germline assignment: CDR1 DFQATT and CDR2 SNEGSKA (reference sequence). Here the CDR3 reads CSARDPVTGLF. DNA of the CDR3: TGCAGTGCTAGAGATCCAGTCACAGGGCTGTTT.

J is TRBJ1-5 and V is TRBV4-2; D call uncertain. V gave up 5 bases and J gave up 7 bases, with 15 bases separating them. Looked up from germline, CDR1 is LGHNA and CDR2 is YNFKEQ. This CDR3 has 14 amino acids. CDR3 sequence (DNA): TGTGCCAGCAGCTTAGGACTCGGGAGGCAGCCCCAGCATTTT. Protein sequence: CASSLGLGRQPQHF.

The chain couples TRBV4-1 to TRBJ1-2, with TRBD1 matching over 7 bases. Germline CDR1 reads MGHRA; CDR2 reads YSYEKL. With 5 bases clipped from V and 3 bases from J, the junction kept 9 bases outside the gene matches. The CDR3 covers 15 residues. CDR3 protein: CASSVGTAVDYGYTF. The CDR3 bases are TGCGCCAGCAGCGTCGGGACAGCGGTCGACTATGGCTACACCTTC.

The chain joins TRBV30 to TRBJ1-5; 10 nucleotides match TRBD1. The germline CDR1 and CDR2 sequences are GTSNPN and SVGIG (reference sequence). The CDR3 is 13 residues long. After removal of 5 bases from V and 5 bases from J, the junction contained 3 bases not matched to a gene. Here the CDR3 reads CAWRTGGDQPQHF. Written as DNA, the CDR3 is TGTGCCTGGCGGACAGGGGGGGATCAGCCCCAGCATTTT.

The CDR3 region is CASSLLGTLYEQYF. As DNA, the CDR3 is TGTGCCAGCAGCTTACTCGGGACACTCTACGAGCAGTACTTC. The chain combines TRBV7-9 with TRBJ2-7, with D possibly TRBD1 on 6 matching bases. V shed 2 bases and J shed 3 bases, with 11 bases lying between them. Germline-derived CDR1 and CDR2 are SEHNR and FQNEAQ (reference sequence). This CDR3 is built from 14 residues.

This clone was counted once. This chain links TRBV7-6 with TRBJ2-1, with TRBD2 matching 14 bases. Germline V gene sequence: CDR1 SGHVS, CDR2 FNYEAQ. Trimming at V came to 5 bases and at J to 3 bases, leaving 3 bases not matched to a gene. The CDR3 is 16 residues long. CDR3 bases: TGTGCCAGCAGCCCGGGACTAGCGGGGGTCTACAATGAGCAGTTCTTC. Protein sequence: CASSPGLAGVYNEQFF. Based on the CDR3 plus reference TRBV7-6 and TRBJ2-1, the full variable domain is GAGVSQSPRYKVTKRGQDVALRCDPISGHVSLYWYRQALGQGPEFLTYFNYEAQQDKSGLPNDRFSAERPEGSISTLTIQRTEQRDSAMYRCASSPGLAGVYNEQFFGPGTRLTVL.

The V call is TRBV10-3, the J call TRBJ1-1, with D hard to call. The V end lost 1 base, the J end lost 3 bases, and 12 bases lay between the germline ends. CDR1 and CDR2 from the germline V gene are ENHRY and SYGVKD. This CDR3 spans 15 amino acids. The CDR3 DNA sequence: TGTGCCATCAGTGAGTGGTCCACTCCAGACACTGAAGCTTTCTTT. Its protein product is CAISEWSTPDTEAFF.

This chain joins TRBV11-2 and TRBJ2-3, with D perhaps being TRBD1 or TRBD2 (5 bases each). Germline CDR1 SGHAT, CDR2 FQNNGV. V lost 4 bases and J lost 2, with 16 bases in between. The CDR3 sequence is 16 residues long. The CDR3 loop reads CASSYGTAPHTDTQYF. The CDR3 DNA sequence: TGTGCCAGCAGCTACGGGACGGCCCCCCACACAGATACGCAGTATTTT.

The chain's CDR3 is CASLQGKAGANVLTF. CDR3 sequence (DNA): TGTGCCAGCCTACAGGGGAAGGCTGGGGCCAACGTCCTGACTTTC. The chain employs TRBV2 and TRBJ2-6; the match to TRBD1 covers 7 bases. CDR1 is SNHLY, CDR2 FYNNEI, per germline. The CDR3 has 15 amino acids. V lost 8 bases, J lost 2 bases, and 6 bases stayed unmatched.

V and J are TRBV5-1 and TRBJ1-1; no clear D. V was pared by 4 bases and J by 5 bases, with 12 bases between. The CDR3 length is 13 residues. Germline V CDR1 and CDR2: SGHRS, YFSETQ. The CDR3 is CASSRAVGTEAFF. The CDR3 DNA follows: TGCGCCAGCAGCCGAGCCGTAGGGACTGAAGCTTTCTTT. The variable domain in full, with the rest retrieved from reference TRBV5-1 and TRBJ1-1, is KAGVTQTPRYLIKTRGQQVTLSCSPISGHRSVSWYQQTPGQGLQFLFEYFSETQRNKGNFPGRFSGRQFSNSRSEMNVSTLELGDSALYLCASSRAVGTEAFFGQGTRLTVV.

The CDR3: CASSKGNHEQFF. The CDR3 bases are TGTGCCAGCAGTAAAGGGAACCATGAGCAGTTCTTC. The V call is TRBV6-2 or TRBV6-3, the J call TRBJ2-1; D unclear. CDR1 is MNHEY, CDR2 SVGEGT, per germline. The V end lost 5 bases, the J end lost 8 bases, and 10 bases lay between the germline ends. This CDR3 is built from 12 residues.

Written as DNA, the CDR3 is TGTGCCAGCAGTTTACCCACGACTCGTGGAAACACCATATATTTT. Translation gives CASSLPTTRGNTIYF. The V and J genes are TRBV28 and TRBJ1-3, with D hard to call. The CDR3 spans 15 residues. Germline CDR1 and CDR2: MDHEN and SYDVKM. V gave up 2 bases and J gave up 3 bases, with 11 bases separating them.

The chain joins TRBV5-6 to TRBJ1-6, with D uncertain. Trimming took off 2 bases at V and 9 bases at J, with 9 bases between the two ends. The CDR3 length is 13 residues. Germline V gene data show CDR1 as SGHDT and CDR2 as YYEEEE. This chain's CDR3 is CASSFVGISPLHF. The CDR3 DNA reads TGTGCCAGCAGCTTTGTGGGGATTTCACCCCTCCACTTT. The full variable domain, with the rest looked up from reference TRBV5-6 and TRBJ1-6, is DAGVTQSPTHLIKTRGQQVTLRCSPKSGHDTVSWYQQALGQGPQFIFQYYEEEERQRGNFPDRFSGHQFPNYSSELNVNALLLGDSALYLCASSFVGISPLHFGNGTRLTVT.

This chain links TRBV7-3 with TRBJ2-2; D gene ambiguous. From germline, CDR1 is SGHTA and CDR2 FQGTGA. The V and J ends lost 2 bases and 0 bases respectively, with 10 bases between them. This CDR3 is built from 16 residues. The CDR3, as DNA: TGTGCCAGCAGCTTAGAGACACCTTCGAACACCGGGGAGCTGTTTTTT. Protein: CASSLETPSNTGELFF.

CDR3 DNA sequence: TGTGCCAGCAGTTACCAGGGCCCACAGGGAATTAAGAACACCGGGGAGCTGTTTTTT. Encoded protein: CASSYQGPQGIKNTGELFF. The chain is built from TRBV6-2 or TRBV6-3 and TRBJ2-2; D possibly corresponds to TRBD1 (6 bases). V was shortened by 2 bases and J by 1 base, with 20 bases between the two germline ends. CDR1 and CDR2 from the germline V gene are MNHEY and SVGEGT. The length of the CDR3 is 19 residues.

This chain's CDR3 is CASRRERDRDGYTF. As DNA, the CDR3 is TGTGCCAGCAGAAGAGAAAGGGACAGGGATGGCTACACCTTC. The chain links TRBV27 to TRBJ1-2; 9 bases match TRBD1. Germline lookup yields CDR1 MNHEY and CDR2 SMNVEV (reference sequence). CDR3 length: 14 residues. V shed 6 bases and J 6 bases; nucleotides not matched to a gene: 8.

The rearrangement joins TRBV19 to TRBJ2-7, with 9 positions matching TRBD1. V shed 5 bases, J shed 2 bases, and the junction held 10 bases outside the gene matches. The V gene's germline CDR1 is LNHDA and CDR2 SQIVND (reference sequence). This CDR3 has 16 residues. The CDR3: CASSSLPGQGPYEQYF. The CDR3 DNA is TGTGCCAGTAGTTCCTTGCCGGGACAGGGACCCTACGAGCAGTACTTC. The variable domain in full, with the rest retrieved from reference TRBV19 and TRBJ2-7, is DGGITQSPKYLFRKEGQNVTLSCEQNLNHDAMYWYRQDPGQGLRLIYYSQIVNDFQKGDIAEGYSVSREKKESFPLTVTSAQKNPTAFYLCASSSLPGQGPYEQYFGPGTRLTVT.

Note on this clone: The sample carries other DNA sequences with the same CDR3. V gene TRBV28 combines with J gene TRBJ1-3, with D unresolved. Per the germline V gene, CDR1 is MDHEN and CDR2 is SYDVKM. CDR3 length equals 13 residues. V lost 5 bases to trimming and J lost 4 bases, with 9 bases between them. This chain's CDR3 is CASSLLQGNTIYF. The CDR3 nucleotides read TGTGCCAGCAGTCTCCTCCAGGGAAACACCATATATTTT.

The rearrangement joins TRBV14 to TRBJ1-4; D is unclear. This CDR3 region has 15 residues. The germline gives CDR1 SGHDN, CDR2 FVKESK. V was cut by 4 bases and J by 2 bases, with 11 bases left in between. CDR3 region: CASSPTVATNEKLFF. The CDR3 nucleotides are TGTGCCAGCAGCCCTACTGTCGCCACTAATGAAAAACTGTTTTTT.

The rearrangement links TRBV20-1 to TRBJ1-2, with D perhaps matching TRBD1 (5 bases). V gave up 6 bases and J gave up 8 bases, with 16 bases separating them. The CDR3 extends over 12 amino acids. CDR1 DFQATT and CDR2 SNEGSKA come from the germline V gene (reference sequence). In DNA, the CDR3 is TGCAGTGCCAGTGGGGCGGGAGCCGGCTACACCTTC. Encoded protein: CSASGAGAGYTF.